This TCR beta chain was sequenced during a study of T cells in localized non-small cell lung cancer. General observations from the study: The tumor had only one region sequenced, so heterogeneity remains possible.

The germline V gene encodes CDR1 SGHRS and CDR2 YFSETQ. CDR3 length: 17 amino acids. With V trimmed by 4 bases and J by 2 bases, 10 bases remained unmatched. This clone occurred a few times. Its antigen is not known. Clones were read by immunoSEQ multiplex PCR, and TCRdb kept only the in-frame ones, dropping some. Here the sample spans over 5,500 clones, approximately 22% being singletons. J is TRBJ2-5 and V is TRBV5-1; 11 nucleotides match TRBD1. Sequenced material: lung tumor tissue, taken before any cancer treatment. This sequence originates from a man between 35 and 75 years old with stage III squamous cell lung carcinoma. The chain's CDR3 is CASSQAPGQGGQETQYF. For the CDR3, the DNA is TGCGCCAGCAGCCAAGCACCGGGACAGGGGGGACAAGAGACCCAGTACTTC. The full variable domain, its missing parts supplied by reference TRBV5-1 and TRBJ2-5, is KAGVTQTPRYLIKTRGQQVTLSCSPISGHRSVSWYQQTPGQGLQFLFEYFSETQRNKGNFPGRFSGRQFSNSRSEMNVSTLELGDSALYLCASSQAPGQGGQETQYFGPGTRLLVL.